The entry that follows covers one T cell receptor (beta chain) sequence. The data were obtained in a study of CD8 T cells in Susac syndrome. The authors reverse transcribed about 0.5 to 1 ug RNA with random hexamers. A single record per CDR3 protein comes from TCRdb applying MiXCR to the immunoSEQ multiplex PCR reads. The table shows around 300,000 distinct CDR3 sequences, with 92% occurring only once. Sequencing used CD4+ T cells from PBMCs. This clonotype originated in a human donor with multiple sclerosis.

In nucleotides, the CDR3 is TGTGCCAGCCAGAACGAGGGAGCTGCAGATGAGCAGTTCTTC. Its protein product is CASQNEGAADEQFF. The chain couples TRBV2 to TRBJ2-1, with D maybe TRBD2 (5 bases). Germline CDR1 and CDR2: SNHLY and FYNNEI. Between the trimmed V and J ends, which lost 8 bases and 8 bases, there was a span of 19 bases. The CDR3 consists of 14 residues.